What follows are 4 T cell receptor beta chains derived from one specimen sequenced in a study of Ad26.COV2.S vaccination and SARS-CoV-2 variants. Treatment denoted: around 19 received Ad26.COV2.S at low or high dose, single or two shots; a few received placebo; per-sample allocation not given. Day 63 after the first injection of vaccine or placebo was the sampling time. Clones were read by immunoSEQ multiplex PCR, and TCRdb kept only the in-frame ones, dropping some. The repertoire includes about 480,000 clones, around 85% of them detected once, and about 13% sits in the top ten. The sample here was peripheral blood, taken in a trial of Ad26.COV2.S vaccine versus placebo. The receptors shown here come from a person between 18 and 59 years old who received the Ad26.COV2.S COVID-19 vaccine or a placebo.

The chain combines TRBV28 with TRBJ1-4; D perhaps matches TRBD1 (5 bases). The CDR3 is 13 residues long. Germline CDR1 MDHEN, CDR2 SYDVKM. The ends were cut back, 5 bases at V and 8 bases at J, with 12 bases in the middle. The CDR3 spells CASSVGRDEKLFF. The CDR3 DNA reads TGTGCCAGCAGTGTGGGAAGGGACGAAAAACTGTTTTTT.

This clone was seen more than once but under ten times. The chain employs TRBV12-3 or TRBV12-4 and TRBJ1-3; D is unclear. The germline V and J ends were trimmed by 3 bases and 3 bases, with 6 bases remaining between them. The CDR3 length is 13 residues. This CDR3 is CASSFSGGNTIYF. The CDR3 nucleotides are TGTGCCAGCAGTTTTTCTGGTGGAAACACCATATATTTT.

The chain uses TRBV27 and TRBJ1-3; a possible D gene is TRBD1 (5 bases). The germline V gene has CDR1 MNHEY and CDR2 SMNVEV (reference sequence). The CDR3 contains 13 residues. V shed 7 bases and J shed 0 bases, with 7 bases lying between them. CDR3 protein: CASMGVSGNTIYF. In nucleotides, the CDR3 is TGTGCCAGCATGGGGGTCTCTGGAAACACCATATATTTT.

This clone was seen only once. The chain employs TRBV24-1 and TRBJ1-5; 7 bases are a match to TRBD1. Germline V gene data show CDR1 as KGHDR and CDR2 as SFDVKD. The V and J ends lost 6 bases and 5 bases, in that order; junction bases with no gene match: 3. The CDR3 is 13 residues long. The CDR3 coding sequence is TGTGCCACCAGTCGACAGGGCGATCAGCCCCAGCATTTT. Translation gives CATSRQGDQPQHF.